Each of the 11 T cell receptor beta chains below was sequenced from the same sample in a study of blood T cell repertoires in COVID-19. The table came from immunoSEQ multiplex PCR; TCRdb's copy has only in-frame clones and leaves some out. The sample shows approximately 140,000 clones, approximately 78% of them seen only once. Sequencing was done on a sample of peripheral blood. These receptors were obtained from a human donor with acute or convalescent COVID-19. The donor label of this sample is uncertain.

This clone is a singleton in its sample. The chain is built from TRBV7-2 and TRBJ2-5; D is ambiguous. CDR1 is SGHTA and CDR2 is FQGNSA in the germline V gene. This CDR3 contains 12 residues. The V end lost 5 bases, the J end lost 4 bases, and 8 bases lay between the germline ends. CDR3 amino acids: CASSQTRETQYF. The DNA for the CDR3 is TGTGCCAGCAGCCAAACACGAGAGACCCAGTACTTC.

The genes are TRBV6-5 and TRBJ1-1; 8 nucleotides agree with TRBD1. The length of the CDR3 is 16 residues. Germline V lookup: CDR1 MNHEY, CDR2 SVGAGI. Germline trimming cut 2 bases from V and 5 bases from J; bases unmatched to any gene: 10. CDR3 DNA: TGTGCCAGCAGTTACGGTGACAGGGGAAGGGGGACTGAAGCTTTCTTT. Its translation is CASSYGDRGRGTEAFF.

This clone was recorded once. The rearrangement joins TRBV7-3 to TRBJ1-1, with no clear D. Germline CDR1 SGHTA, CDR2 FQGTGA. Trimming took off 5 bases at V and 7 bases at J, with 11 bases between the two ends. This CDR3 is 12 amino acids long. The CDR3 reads CASSPANFEAFF. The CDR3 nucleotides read TGTGCCAGCAGCCCCGCCAACTTTGAAGCTTTCTTT.

The CDR3 protein is CASSLVSDNEQFF. The CDR3 DNA reads TGTGCCAGCAGCTTAGTATCGGACAATGAGCAGTTCTTC. The chain joins TRBV11-3 to TRBJ2-1; no clear D. There are 13 residues in the CDR3. Germline values: CDR1 SGHNT, CDR2 YENEEA. Trimming left V 1 base short and J 5 bases short, with 6 bases between.

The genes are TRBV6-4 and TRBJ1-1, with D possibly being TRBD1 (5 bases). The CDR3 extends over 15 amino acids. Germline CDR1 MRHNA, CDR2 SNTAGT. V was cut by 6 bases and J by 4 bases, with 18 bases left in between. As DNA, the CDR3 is TGTGCCAGCAGCCCTAATAGGGGCTTGGGCACTGAAGCTTTCTTT. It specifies CASSPNRGLGTEAFF.

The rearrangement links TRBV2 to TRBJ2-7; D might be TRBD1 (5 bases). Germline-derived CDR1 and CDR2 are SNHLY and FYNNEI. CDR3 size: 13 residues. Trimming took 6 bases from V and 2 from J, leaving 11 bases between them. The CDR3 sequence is CASRRRGPYEQYF. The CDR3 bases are TGTGCCAGCAGGCGTAGGGGCCCCTACGAGCAGTACTTC.

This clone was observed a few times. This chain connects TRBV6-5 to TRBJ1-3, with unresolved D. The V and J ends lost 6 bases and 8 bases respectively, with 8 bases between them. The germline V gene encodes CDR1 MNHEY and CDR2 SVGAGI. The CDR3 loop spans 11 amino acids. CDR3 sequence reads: CASSSRYTIYF. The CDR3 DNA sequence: TGTGCCAGCAGCTCCCGGTACACCATATATTTT.

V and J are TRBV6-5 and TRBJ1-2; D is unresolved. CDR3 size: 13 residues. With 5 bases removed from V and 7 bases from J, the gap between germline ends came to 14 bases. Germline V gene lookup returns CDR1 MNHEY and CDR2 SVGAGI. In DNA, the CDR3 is TGTGCCAGCAGTAGGCTGGAGGTGGTTGGCTACACCTTC. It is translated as CASSRLEVVGYTF.

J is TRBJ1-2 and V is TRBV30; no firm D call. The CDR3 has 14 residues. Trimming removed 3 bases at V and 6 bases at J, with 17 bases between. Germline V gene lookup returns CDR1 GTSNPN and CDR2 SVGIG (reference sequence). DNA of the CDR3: TGTGCCTGGAGCCCACCATCCGGGTCCCATGGCTACACCTTC. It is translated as CAWSPPSGSHGYTF.

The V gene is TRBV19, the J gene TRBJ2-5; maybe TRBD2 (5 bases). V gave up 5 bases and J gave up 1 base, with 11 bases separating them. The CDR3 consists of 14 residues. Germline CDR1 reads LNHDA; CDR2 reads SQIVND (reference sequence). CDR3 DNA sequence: TGTGCCAGTAGTTTTGGAGGTCTCCAAGAGACCCAGTACTTC. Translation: CASSFGGLQETQYF. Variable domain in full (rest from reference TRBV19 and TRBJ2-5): DGGITQSPKYLFRKEGQNVTLSCEQNLNHDAMYWYRQDPGQGLRLIYYSQIVNDFQKGDIAEGYSVSREKKESFPLTVTSAQKNPTAFYLCASSFGGLQETQYFGPGTRLLVL.

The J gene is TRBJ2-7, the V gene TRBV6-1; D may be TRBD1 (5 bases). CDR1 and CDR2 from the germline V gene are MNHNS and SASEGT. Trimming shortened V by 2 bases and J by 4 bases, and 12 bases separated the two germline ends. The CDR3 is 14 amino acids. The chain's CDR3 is CASSENQGLYEQYF. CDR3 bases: TGTGCCAGCAGTGAAAACCAGGGTTTATACGAGCAGTACTTC.